This TCR beta chain originates from a study of control samples from healthy donors and cancer patients. Sequenced by immunoSEQ multiplex PCR; TCRdb stores in-frame clones only, minus some. The data hold around 200,000 clones, with roughly 91% observed a single time. From germline, CDR1 is SEHNR and CDR2 FQNEAQ (reference sequence). The CDR3 is 14 amino acids. Trimming cost V 3 bases and J 6 bases; bases outside gene matches: 7. The TCR was taken from a man aged 18 to 30 in good health. The rearrangement links TRBV7-9 to TRBJ2-7; 8 nucleotides agree with TRBD1. Specimen: blood. The CDR3 coding sequence is TGTGCCAGCAGCTTTGGGACAGGTTTGAGCGAGCAGTACTTC. Translating it yields CASSFGTGLSEQYF.